The rows below give T cell receptor beta chains drawn from one sample of a study of blood T cells in healthy people across ages. TCRdb redid the calling of the 5' RACE reads with MiXCR, one entry per CDR3 protein. The sample holds some 700,000 distinct CDR3 sequences, about 20% seen once. The sequencing sample was made of blood. These TCRs come from a man aged 65 to 85 in good health. Each CDR3 is given with its conserved first and last residue. Each record gives: V gene, J gene, D gene, clone size, CDR3 DNA, CDR3 protein. A D gene is named only where the DNA matches it firmly. Clone size is stated in some rows and not others, as once, few, many or a class when expanded.

TRBV10-3,TRBJ2-4,-,few,TGTGCCATCAGTGCGACGATTGGGAAAGCCAAAAACATTCAGTACTTC,CAISATIGKAKNIQYF
TRBV9,TRBJ2-1,TRBD2,few,TGTGCCAGCAGCGCTCCCTCGCTACTAGCGGGGGTGGAATACAATGAGCAGTTCTTC,CASSAPSLLAGVEYNEQFF
TRBV2,TRBJ2-3,-,few,TGTGCCACTTCGCTTAGGGCCCTCGATACGCAGTATTTT,CATSLRALDTQYF
TRBV7-9,TRBJ2-5,-,-,TGTGCCAGCAGCCCGGGGGACATAGGGGAGACCCAGTACTTC,CASSPGDIGETQYF
TRBV10-2,TRBJ1-5,-,few,TGCGCCAGCAGACAGGGTGACGAGCCCCAGCATTTT,CASRQGDEPQHF
TRBV5-1,TRBJ2-2,TRBD1,few,TGCGCCAGCAGCGTTACCGGGACAGGGGCCTACACCGGGGAGCTGTTTTTT,CASSVTGTGAYTGELFF
TRBV6-5,TRBJ2-3,TRBD2,-,TGTGCCAGCAGTTACCGAAGGCTTAGCGGGGGTCGCACAGATACGCAGTATTTT,CASSYRRLSGGRTDTQYF
TRBV5-1,TRBJ2-3,-,few,TGCGCCAGCAGCTATGGACAGACAGATACGCAGTATTTT,CASSYGQTDTQYF
TRBV28,TRBJ2-3,-,few,TGTGCCAGCAGTCAGGTCGTGGCTAGCACAGATACGCAGTATTTT,CASSQVVASTDTQYF
TRBV7-8,TRBJ2-3,TRBD2,-,TGTGCCAGCAGCTCCAATAGCGGGAGAGGAGCAGATACGCAGTATTTT,CASSSNSGRGADTQYF
TRBV3-1,TRBJ2-3,-,many,TGTGCCAGTGGGCATCCGGCCACAGATACGCAGTATTTT,CASGHPATDTQYF
TRBV7-9,TRBJ2-4,-,few,TGTGCCAGCAGCTTATTGGGTTTAGACAAAAACATTCAGTACTTC,CASSLLGLDKNIQYF
TRBV12-3/TRBV12-4,TRBJ2-7,-,few,TGTGCCAGCAGTTCGCGACAGCTCCGCTCCTGCGAGCAGTACTTC,CASSSRQLRSCEQYF
TRBV7-9,TRBJ2-7,-,few,TGTGCCAGCAGCTTAGGGACAATCAGCTCCTACGAGCAGTACTTC,CASSLGTISSYEQYF
TRBV5-6,TRBJ2-3,TRBD2,-,TGTGCCAGCAGCTTTAGCGGGAGGGCGGCAGATATGCAGTATTTT,CASSFSGRAADMQYF
TRBV20-1,TRBJ1-1,-,-,TGCAGTGCTTTCAACACTGAAGCTTTCTTT,CSAFNTEAFF
TRBV9,TRBJ2-6,TRBD1,once,TGTGCCAGCAGCGTTACTGGGGGACAGGGATCCACTGGGGCCAACGTCCTGACTTTC,CASSVTGGQGSTGANVLTF
TRBV2,TRBJ2-1,TRBD2,-,TGTGCCAGCAGTTATGGCCTAGCGGGAGCCCGAAGCTCCTACAATGAGCAGTTCTTC,CASSYGLAGARSSYNEQFF
TRBV6-1,TRBJ1-1,-,-,TGTGCCAGCAGTGGCCGAAGGAACACTGAAGCTTTCTTT,CASSGRRNTEAFF
TRBV5-1,TRBJ1-2,-,few,TGCGCCAGCAGCTTGGGTTACAGAATTAACTATGGCTACACCTTC,CASSLGYRINYGYTF
TRBV5-1,TRBJ2-5,-,many,TGCGCCAGCAGCTCTGGACAGTATAAGGAGACCCAGTACTTC,CASSSGQYKETQYF
TRBV6-1,TRBJ2-1,TRBD2,-,TGTGCCAGCAGTGATCTAGCGGGGGGGGACAATGAGCAGTTCTTC,CASSDLAGGDNEQFF
TRBV29-1,TRBJ1-2,-,few,TGCAGCGTAACAGGGCGTCAAGGCTATGGCTACACCTTC,CSVTGRQGYGYTF
TRBV4-1,TRBJ2-7,-,-,TGCGCCAGCAGCCAAGAGCCGAGTAAGTCGTACGAGCAGTACTTC,CASSQEPSKSYEQYF
TRBV27,TRBJ1-6,-,-,TGTGCCAGCAGGGATAATGGGAATTCACCCCTCCACTTT,CASRDNGNSPLHF
TRBV11-2,TRBJ1-1,-,-,TGTGCCAGCAGCTTGAGGGGATGGGTTGAAGCTTTCTTT,CASSLRGWVEAFF
TRBV19,TRBJ2-2,-,few,TGTGCCAGTAGTATACCCTCTTTAGGGATAACAAACACCGGGGAGCTGTTTTTT,CASSIPSLGITNTGELFF
TRBV5-6,TRBJ1-2,-,-,TGTGCCTGCAGCTGGGAAACGACGGGTTCAGATGGCTACACCTTC,CACSWETTGSDGYTF
TRBV20-1,TRBJ2-6,-,few,TGCAGTGCTAGAGACATATCTGGGGCCAACGTCCTGACTTTC,CSARDISGANVLTF
TRBV20-1,TRBJ2-1,TRBD2,few,TGCAGTGCTAGAGACGGCGGGAGGGTATTAAATGAGCAGTTCTTC,CSARDGGRVLNEQFF
TRBV29-1,TRBJ1-1,TRBD1,few,TGCAGCGTCACCAACATGGACAGGGTTAGTGAAGCTTTCTTT,CSVTNMDRVSEAFF
TRBV7-9,TRBJ1-6,-,-,TGTGCCAGCAGCTTAGCAGGGGCGGACAATTCACCCCTCCACTTT,CASSLAGADNSPLHF
TRBV20-1,TRBJ1-4,TRBD1,-,TGCAGTGCTAGTTTGGGTAGGGGGCGAGTAGGTGAAAAACTGTTTTTT,CSASLGRGRVGEKLFF